The rows below give T cell receptor beta chains drawn from one sample of a study of cytomegalovirus exposure and HLA in healthy donors. TCRdb keeps only in-frame clones here, not all; method: immunoSEQ multiplex PCR. Among more than 200,000 clones listed, about 83% were seen once. The specimen was PBMCs. The receptors stem from a human donor in good health. Each CDR3 is given without its conserved first and last residue. D genes are given only for firm matches.

V gene	D gene	J gene	CDR3 protein
TRBV19	TRBD1	TRBJ1-4	ASSADRGSEKLF
TRBV6-5	NA	TRBJ1-5	ASSSQNQPQH
TRBV6-1	NA	TRBJ1-2	ASSEAALRAYGYT
TRBV6-1	TRBD2	TRBJ2-5	ASSERGGRGSKTQY
TRBV9	NA	TRBJ1-1	ASSVGGYTEAF
TRBV27	TRBD1	TRBJ2-7	ASSLSGTGIYEQY
TRBV7-3	NA	TRBJ2-3	ASSLRGIASLDTQY
TRBV7-3	NA	TRBJ2-6	ASSLTVGVSGANVLT
TRBV4-1	TRBD2	TRBJ2-2	ASSQSSGSIWELF
TRBV9	NA	TRBJ1-5	ASSVGPGGNGNQPQH
TRBV19	TRBD1	TRBJ2-2	ASSITGAAGELF
TRBV4-3	TRBD2	TRBJ2-5	ASSQVAGAGLETQY
TRBV5-1	TRBD1	TRBJ2-3	ASSLRGQGTSTDTQY
TRBV28	NA	TRBJ1-5	ASSLTLPGQPQH
TRBV27	TRBD1	TRBJ2-7	ASSLASQNGTGWAYEQY